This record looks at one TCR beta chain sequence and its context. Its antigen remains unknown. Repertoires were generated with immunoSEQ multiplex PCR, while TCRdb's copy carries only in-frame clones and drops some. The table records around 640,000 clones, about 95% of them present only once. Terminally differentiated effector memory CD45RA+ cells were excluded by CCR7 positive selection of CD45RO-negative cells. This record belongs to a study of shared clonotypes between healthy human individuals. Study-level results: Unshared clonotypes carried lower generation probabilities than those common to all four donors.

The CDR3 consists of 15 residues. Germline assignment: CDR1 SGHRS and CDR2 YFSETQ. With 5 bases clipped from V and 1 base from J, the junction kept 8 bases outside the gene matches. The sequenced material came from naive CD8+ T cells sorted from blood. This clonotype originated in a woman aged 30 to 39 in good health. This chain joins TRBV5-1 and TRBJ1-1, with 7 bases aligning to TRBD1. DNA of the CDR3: TGCGCCAGCAGTTTTGAAGGGGGCTCGAACACTGAAGCTTTCTTT. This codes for CASSFEGGSNTEAFF.